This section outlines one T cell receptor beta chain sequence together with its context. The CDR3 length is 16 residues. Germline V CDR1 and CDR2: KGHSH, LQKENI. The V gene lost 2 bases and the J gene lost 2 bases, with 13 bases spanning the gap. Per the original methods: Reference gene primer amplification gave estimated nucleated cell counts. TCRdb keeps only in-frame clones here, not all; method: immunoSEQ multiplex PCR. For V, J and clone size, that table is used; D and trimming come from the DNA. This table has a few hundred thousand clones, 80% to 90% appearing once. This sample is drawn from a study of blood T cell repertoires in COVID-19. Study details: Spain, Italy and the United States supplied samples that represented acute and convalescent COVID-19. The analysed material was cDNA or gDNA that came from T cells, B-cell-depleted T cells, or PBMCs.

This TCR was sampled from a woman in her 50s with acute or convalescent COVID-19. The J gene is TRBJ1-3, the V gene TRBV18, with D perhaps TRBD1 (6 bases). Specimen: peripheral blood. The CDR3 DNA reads TGTGCCAGCTCACCAGGACAGCCAGCGGCTGGAAACACCATATATTTT. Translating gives CASSPGQPAAGNTIYF.